One and the same sample provided the 7 T cell receptor beta chains below, sequenced in a study of tumor-infiltrating lymphocytes in primary liver carcinoma. Synthesis of TCR beta cDNA was carried out from around 500 ng total RNA with a constant-region primer. Each TCR beta library was derived from three nested multiplex PCR rounds that employed slightly modified ARM-PCR. Investigators reported that the first two PCR rounds, at 10 cycles each, used TRBV1-TRBV30 forward primers with a C-beta reverse primer. Each CDR3 protein is one row after TCRdb ran MiXCR on the multiplex PCR reads. The sample carries around 20,000 distinct CDR3 sequences, roughly 80% recorded once. Co-extraction of both nucleic acids (RNA and DNA) used about 19-33 mg of unsorted bulk tissue. The specimen was liver tumor tissue from sampling region 4. Subset defined: tumor region T4, right-lateral pole. The origin of the receptors is a woman aged 25 to 39 with primary liver carcinoma and hepatitis B virus infection.

With regard to this clonotype: A read error may account for a junction end that differs from germline. The gene calls are TRBV6-1 and TRBJ2-7; D not resolved. There are 13 residues in the CDR3. Per the germline V gene, CDR1 is MNHNS and CDR2 is SASEGT. The CDR3 region has the DNA TGTGCCAGGAGTGAATGGGTTTTCTACGGGCAGTACTTC. As protein: CARSEWVFYGQYF.

Points on this clonotype: The junction departs from the called germline gene at one end, perhaps through a read error. The J gene is TRBJ1-1, the V gene TRBV11-2, with TRBD1 matching 12 bases. Germline loops: CDR1 SGHAT, CDR2 FQNNGV. CDR3 length: 20 amino acids. CDR3 coding DNA: TGTGCCAGCAGTGCTTGGGACAGGGGGCGCGAGAGGTGGAGTAACACTGATGCTTTCTTT. This gives the protein CASSAWDRGRERWSNTDAFF.

As for this clonotype: The conserved closing phenylalanine or tryptophan is absent in this CDR3, likely reflecting a read error. The V and J genes are TRBV12-5 and TRBJ2-1, with 7 bases matching TRBD2. The CDR3 has 15 residues. Germline CDR1 is LGHNT and CDR2 is FRNRAP. Written as DNA, the CDR3 is TGTGGTAGTGGGACCGGGACTACCCTTATGGACGAGCAGTTCTCC. It specifies CGSGTGTTLMDEQFS.

In the case of this clonotype: Relative to the germline gene, one junction end is altered; a read error may explain this. The chain couples TRBV5-4 to TRBJ2-3, with D possibly TRBD1 on 5 matching bases. TRBJ1-5 explains the end of the DNA better; the J call may be wrong. The CDR3 has 17 amino acids. Germline lookup yields CDR1 SGHNT and CDR2 YYREEE (reference sequence). The CDR3 reads CPSSIDGHPPPTDTQHF. The CDR3 bases are TGTCCCAGCAGCATAGACGGACACCCTCCACCCACAGATACGCAGCATTTT.

The sample holds many counts of this clonotype. Because the CDR3's place on the DNA is in doubt, the DNA is left out and the CDR3 is given as listed by TCRdb. The chain carries TRBV5-6 and TRBJ2-7; TRBD1 is the table's D call and was not checked against the DNA. CDR1 SGHDT and CDR2 YYEEEE come from the germline V gene. The CDR3 has 14 amino acids, counting both end residues. The CDR3 reads CASSFGTGAFEQYF.

Concerning this clonotype: This CDR3 fails to terminate in the conserved phenylalanine or tryptophan, so it likely reflects a read error. The limits of the CDR3 on the DNA are not certain, so only TCRdb's listed CDR3 is given. The J gene is TRBJ2-3, the V gene TRBV5-4; whether TRBD2, the table's D call, matches the DNA was not checked. Including both end residues, the CDR3 is 17 amino acids long. Germline CDR1 reads SGHNT; CDR2 reads YYREEE (reference sequence). The CDR3 loop is CVSSVDGHPPPTDTEYL.

About this clonotype: The CDR3 end shows no conserved phenylalanine or tryptophan, and so a read error is likely. The V call is TRBV11-1, the J call TRBJ2-7, with D perhaps being TRBD1 or TRBD2 (5 bases each). CDR1 SGHAT and CDR2 FQDESV come from the germline V gene (reference sequence). The CDR3 covers 15 residues. CDR3 in amino acids: CASSPRDAHFYEQYS. The CDR3 DNA reads TGTGCCAGCAGCCCCCGGGACGCCCATTTCTACGAACAGTACTCC.